The clone carrying this T cell receptor (beta chain) is judged medium-sized (0.01 to 0.1%). Since the library was made to target alpha chains, this beta chain is a stray read and its abundance is not meaningful. Antiretroviral therapy had run roughly three months, about 14 weeks, before follow-up blood collection. Whole blood was used without fractionation, so all unsorted peripheral T cells were included. This entry is derived from a study of HIV-infected patients and healthy controls. The germline gives CDR1 MGHRA, CDR2 YSYEKL. V was shortened by 1 base and J by 1 base, with 13 bases between the two germline ends. The CDR3 is made up of 16 amino acids. Alpha and beta constant-region primers primed reverse transcription of around 500 ng RNA. Separate chain-specific third strand synthesis with multiplexing indices produced the alpha and beta libraries. A 5' RACE adapter with a random hexamer and the SP2 primer site was joined to cDNA. TCRdb reprocessed the 5' RACE reads via MiXCR and lists one record per CDR3 protein. The sample shows roughly 8,000 distinct CDR3 sequences, roughly 6.8% of them seen only once.

This TCR derives from an adult with HIV infection. Sequences were derived from blood, sampled during antiretroviral therapy. The J gene is TRBJ1-1, the V gene TRBV4-1; tentatively, D is TRBD1 (6 bases). CDR3 sequence (DNA): TGCGCCAGCAGCCAAGTCTCCGGGACACCGAACACTGAAGCTTTCTTT. Protein: CASSQVSGTPNTEAFF.